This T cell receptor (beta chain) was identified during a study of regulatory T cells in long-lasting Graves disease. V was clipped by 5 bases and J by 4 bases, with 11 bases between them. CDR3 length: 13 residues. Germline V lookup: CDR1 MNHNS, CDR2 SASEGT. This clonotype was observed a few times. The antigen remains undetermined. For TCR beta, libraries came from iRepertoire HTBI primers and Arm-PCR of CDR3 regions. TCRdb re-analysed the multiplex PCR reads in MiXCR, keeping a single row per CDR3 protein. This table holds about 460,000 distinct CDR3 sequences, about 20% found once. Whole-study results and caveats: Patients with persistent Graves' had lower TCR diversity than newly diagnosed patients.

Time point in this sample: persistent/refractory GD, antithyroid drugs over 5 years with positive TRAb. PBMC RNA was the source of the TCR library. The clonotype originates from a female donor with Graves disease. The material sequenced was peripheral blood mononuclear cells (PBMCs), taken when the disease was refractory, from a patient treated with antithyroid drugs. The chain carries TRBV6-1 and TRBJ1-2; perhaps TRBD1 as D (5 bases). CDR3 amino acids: CASSRGATYGYTF. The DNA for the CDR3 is TGTGCCAGCAGTCGCGGGGCAACCTATGGCTACACCTTC.